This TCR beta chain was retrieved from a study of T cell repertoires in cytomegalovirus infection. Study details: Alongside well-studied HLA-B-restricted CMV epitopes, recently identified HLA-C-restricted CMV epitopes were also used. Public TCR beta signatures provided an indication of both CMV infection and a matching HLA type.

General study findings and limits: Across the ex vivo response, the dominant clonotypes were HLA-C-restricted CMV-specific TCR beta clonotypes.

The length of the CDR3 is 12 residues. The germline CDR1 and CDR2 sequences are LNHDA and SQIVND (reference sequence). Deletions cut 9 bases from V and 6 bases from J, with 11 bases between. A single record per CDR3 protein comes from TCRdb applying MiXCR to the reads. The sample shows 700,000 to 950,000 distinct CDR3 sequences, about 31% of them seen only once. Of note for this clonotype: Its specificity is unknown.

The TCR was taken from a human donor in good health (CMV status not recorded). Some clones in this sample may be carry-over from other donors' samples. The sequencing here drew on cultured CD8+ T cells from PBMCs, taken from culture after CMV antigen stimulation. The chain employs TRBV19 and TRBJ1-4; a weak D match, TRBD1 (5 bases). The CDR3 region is CASRQLHEKLFF. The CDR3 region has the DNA TGTGCCAGCAGACAGCTCCATGAAAAACTGTTTTTT.